This T cell receptor (beta chain) was profiled in a study of CD8 T cells in ankylosing spondylitis. Study-wide findings and caveats: In peripheral blood, disease-linked CD8+ clones occurred at relatively low frequencies. Among TCR beta sequences, a motif of eight highly homologous variants appeared characteristic of ankylosing spondylitis blood.

The CDR3 length is 15 residues. V was trimmed by 0 bases and J by 6 bases, leaving 13 bases between them. The germline gives CDR1 SGHRS, CDR2 YFSETQ. Libraries for TCR beta were made by quantitative 5'-RACE with molecular barcodes. MiXCR, applied by TCRdb to the 5' RACE reads, yields one record per CDR3 protein. The sample yields about 510,000 distinct CDR3 sequences, about 5.4% seen once. As for this clonotype: What it binds is unknown.

The chain links TRBV5-1 to TRBJ2-1; TRBD1 is a possible D gene (6 bases). The specimen was blood, either unsorted or a sorted T cell fraction (not recorded which). This clonotype originated in a male donor with ankylosing spondylitis. The CDR3, as DNA: TGCGCCAGCAGCTTGGGGGGACCGACAGGCAATGAGCAGTTCTTC. Translating gives CASSLGGPTGNEQFF.